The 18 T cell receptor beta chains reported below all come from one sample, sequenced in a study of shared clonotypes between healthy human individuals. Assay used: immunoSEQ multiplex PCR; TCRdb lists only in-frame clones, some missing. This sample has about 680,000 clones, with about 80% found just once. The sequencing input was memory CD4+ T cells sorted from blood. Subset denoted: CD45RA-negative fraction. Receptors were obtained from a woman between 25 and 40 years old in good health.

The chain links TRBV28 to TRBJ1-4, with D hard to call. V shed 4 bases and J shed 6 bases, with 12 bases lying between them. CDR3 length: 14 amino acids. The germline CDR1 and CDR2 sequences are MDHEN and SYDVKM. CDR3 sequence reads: CASSWTYGDEKLFF. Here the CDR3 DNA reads TGTGCCAGCAGTTGGACGTACGGGGATGAAAAACTGTTTTTT.

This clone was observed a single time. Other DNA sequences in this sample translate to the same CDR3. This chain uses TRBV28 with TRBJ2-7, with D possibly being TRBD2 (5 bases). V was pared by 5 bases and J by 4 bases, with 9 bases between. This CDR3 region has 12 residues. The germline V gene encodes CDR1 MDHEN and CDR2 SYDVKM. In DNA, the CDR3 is TGTGCCAGCAGTAAAACGGGGTACGAGCAGTACTTC. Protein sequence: CASSKTGYEQYF.

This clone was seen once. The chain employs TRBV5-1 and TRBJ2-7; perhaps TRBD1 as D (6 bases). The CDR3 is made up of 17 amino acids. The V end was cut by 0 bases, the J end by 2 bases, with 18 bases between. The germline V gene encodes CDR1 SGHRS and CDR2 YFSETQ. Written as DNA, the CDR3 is TGCGCCAGCAGCTTGGAGGGTGCAGGGGCGGTTGCCTACGAGCAGTACTTC. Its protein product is CASSLEGAGAVAYEQYF.

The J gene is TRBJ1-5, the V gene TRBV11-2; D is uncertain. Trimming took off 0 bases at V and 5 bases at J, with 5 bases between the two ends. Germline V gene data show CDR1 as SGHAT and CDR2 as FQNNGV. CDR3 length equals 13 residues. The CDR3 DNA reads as TGTGCCAGCAGCTTAGAAGTAGATCAGCCCCAGCATTTT. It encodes CASSLEVDQPQHF.

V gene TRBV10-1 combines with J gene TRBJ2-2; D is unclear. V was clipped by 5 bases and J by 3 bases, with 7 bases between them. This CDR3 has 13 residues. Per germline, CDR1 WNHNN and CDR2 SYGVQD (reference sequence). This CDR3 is CASSHQYTGELFF. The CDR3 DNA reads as TGCGCCAGCAGTCATCAATACACCGGGGAGCTGTTTTTT.

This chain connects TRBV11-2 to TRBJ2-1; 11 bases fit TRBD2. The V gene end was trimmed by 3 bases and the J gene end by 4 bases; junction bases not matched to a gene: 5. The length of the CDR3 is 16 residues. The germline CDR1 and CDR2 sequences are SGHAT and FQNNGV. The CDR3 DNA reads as TGTGCCAGCAGCTTTACTAGCGGGAGCGCTTACAATGAGCAGTTCTTC. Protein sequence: CASSFTSGSAYNEQFF.

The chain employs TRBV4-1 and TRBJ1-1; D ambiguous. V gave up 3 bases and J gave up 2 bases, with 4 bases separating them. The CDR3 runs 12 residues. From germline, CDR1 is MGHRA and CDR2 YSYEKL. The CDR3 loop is CASSQSNTEAFF. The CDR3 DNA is TGCGCCAGCAGCCAGTCAAACACTGAAGCTTTCTTT.

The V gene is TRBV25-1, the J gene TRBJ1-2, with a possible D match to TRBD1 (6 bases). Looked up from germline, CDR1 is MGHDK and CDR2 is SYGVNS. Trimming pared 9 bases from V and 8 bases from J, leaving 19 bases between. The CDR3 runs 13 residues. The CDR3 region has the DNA TGTGCCAGTCAACACACCGGGACAAGGGGCTACACCTTC. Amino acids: CASQHTGTRGYTF.

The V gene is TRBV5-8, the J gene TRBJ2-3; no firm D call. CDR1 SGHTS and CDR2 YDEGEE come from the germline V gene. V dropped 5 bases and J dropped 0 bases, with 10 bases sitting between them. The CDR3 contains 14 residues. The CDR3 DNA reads TGTGCCAGCAGTTCTCGCGAAAGCACAGATACGCAGTATTTT. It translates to CASSSRESTDTQYF.

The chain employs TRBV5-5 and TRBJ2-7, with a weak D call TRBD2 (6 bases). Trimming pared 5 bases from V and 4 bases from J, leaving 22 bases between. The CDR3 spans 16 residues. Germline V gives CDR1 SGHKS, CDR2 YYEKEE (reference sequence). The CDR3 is CASSYPTDPAGYEQYF. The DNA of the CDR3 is TGTGCCAGCAGTTACCCGACGGACCCCGCGGGGTACGAGCAGTACTTC.

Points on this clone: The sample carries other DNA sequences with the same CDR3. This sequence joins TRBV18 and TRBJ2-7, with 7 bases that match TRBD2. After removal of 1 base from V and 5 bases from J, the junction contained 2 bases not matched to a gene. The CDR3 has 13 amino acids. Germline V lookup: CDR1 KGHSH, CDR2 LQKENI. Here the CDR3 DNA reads TGTGCCAGCTCACCACGGGAGGGTAACGAGCAGTACTTC. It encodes CASSPREGNEQYF.

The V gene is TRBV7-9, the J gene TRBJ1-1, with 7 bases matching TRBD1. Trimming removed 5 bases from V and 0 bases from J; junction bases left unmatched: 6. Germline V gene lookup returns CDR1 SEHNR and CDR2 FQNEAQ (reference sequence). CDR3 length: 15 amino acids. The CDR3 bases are TGTGCCAGCAGCCTAATGGGACAGATGAACACTGAAGCTTTCTTT. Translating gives CASSLMGQMNTEAFF. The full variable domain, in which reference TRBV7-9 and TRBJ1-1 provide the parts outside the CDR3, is DTGVSQNPRHKITKRGQNVTFRCDPISEHNRLYWYRQTLGQGPEFLTYFQNEAQLEKSRLLSDRFSAERPKGSFSTLEIQRTEQGDSAMYLCASSLMGQMNTEAFFGQGTRLTVV.

The CDR3 DNA reads as TGCGCCAGCAGCTCGGCCCCTGAAGAGATCTATGGCTACACCTTC. Amino acids: CASSSAPEEIYGYTF. This chain joins TRBV5-1 and TRBJ1-2, with unresolved D. The V end lost 3 bases, the J end lost 4 bases, and 16 bases lay between the germline ends. Germline values: CDR1 SGHRS, CDR2 YFSETQ. This CDR3 comprises 15 residues.

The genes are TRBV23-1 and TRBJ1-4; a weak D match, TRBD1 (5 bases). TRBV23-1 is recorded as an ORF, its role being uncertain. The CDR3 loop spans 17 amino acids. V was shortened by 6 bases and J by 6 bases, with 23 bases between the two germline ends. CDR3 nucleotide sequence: TGCGCCAGCAGCCAAGATATAAAGGAAGGGACCTATGAAAAACTGTTTTTT. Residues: CASSQDIKEGTYEKLFF.

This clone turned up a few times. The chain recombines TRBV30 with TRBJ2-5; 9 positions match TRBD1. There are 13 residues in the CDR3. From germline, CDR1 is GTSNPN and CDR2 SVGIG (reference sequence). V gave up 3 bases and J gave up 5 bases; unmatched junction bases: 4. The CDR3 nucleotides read TGTGCCTGGAGGGGACAGGGTAGGGAGACCCAGTACTTC. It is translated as CAWRGQGRETQYF. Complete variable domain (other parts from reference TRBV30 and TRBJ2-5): SQTIHQWPATLVQPVGSPLSLECTVEGTSNPNLYWYRQAAGRGLQLLFYSVGIGQISSEVPQNLSASRPQDRQFILSSKKLLLSDSGFYLCAWRGQGRETQYFGPGTRLLVL.

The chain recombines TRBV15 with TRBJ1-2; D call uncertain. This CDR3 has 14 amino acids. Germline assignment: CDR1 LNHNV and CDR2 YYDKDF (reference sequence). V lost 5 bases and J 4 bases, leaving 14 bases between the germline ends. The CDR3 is CATSAGVQTYGYTF. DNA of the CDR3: TGTGCCACCAGCGCCGGCGTACAGACCTATGGCTACACCTTC.

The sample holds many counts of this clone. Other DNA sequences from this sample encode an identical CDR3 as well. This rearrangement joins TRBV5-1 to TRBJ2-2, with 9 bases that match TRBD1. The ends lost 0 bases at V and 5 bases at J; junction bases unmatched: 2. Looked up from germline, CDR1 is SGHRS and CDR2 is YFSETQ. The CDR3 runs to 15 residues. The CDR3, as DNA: TGCGCCAGCAGCTTGGGGGACAGGGATACCGGGGAGCTGTTTTTT. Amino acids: CASSLGDRDTGELFF.

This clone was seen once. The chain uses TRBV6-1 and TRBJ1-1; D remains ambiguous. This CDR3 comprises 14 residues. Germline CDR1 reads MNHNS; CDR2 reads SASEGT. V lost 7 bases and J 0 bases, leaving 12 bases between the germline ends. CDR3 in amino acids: CASTLSGMNTEAFF. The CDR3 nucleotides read TGTGCCAGCACTTTATCGGGGATGAACACTGAAGCTTTCTTT.